The rows below give T cell receptor beta chains drawn from one sample of a study of T cells in Graves' hyperthyroidism and ophthalmopathy. TCRdb ran MiXCR on the multiplex PCR reads and lists one entry per CDR3 protein. The top ten clones hold 11% to 15% of a sample with a few hundred thousand distinct CDR3 sequences, 12% to 15% of them seen once. The sample taken for sequencing was blood. The source is a woman aged 40 to 50 with Graves' hyperthyroidism. The CDR3 runs from the conserved cysteine through the conserved F or W. A D gene is named only where the DNA matches it firmly. Size is stated for part of the rows, as once, few or many counts, or as a class when the clone is expanded.

J | D | V | size | CDR3 | DNA
TRBJ2-1 | TRBD1 | TRBV15 | many | CATSRGDRGRRNEQFF | TGTGCCACCAGCAGGGGGGACAGGGGGCGTAGGAATGAGCAGTTCTTC
TRBJ1-2 | TRBD1 | TRBV6-1 | many | CASQPPPGTDRYYGYTF | TGTGCCAGCCAACCTCCTCCAGGGACAGACCGCTATTATGGCTACACCTTC
TRBJ1-4 | TRBD1 | TRBV2 | many | CASSAGQGAQGEKLFF | TGTGCCAGCAGTGCTGGACAGGGGGCGCAAGGTGAAAAACTGTTTTTT
TRBJ1-1 | TRBD1 | TRBV20-1 | many | CSAPQGPVNTEAFF | TGCAGTGCCCCACAGGGGCCCGTAAACACTGAAGCTTTCTTT
TRBJ1-1 | - | TRBV19 | - | CASTPGGAWPTEAFF | TGTGCCAGTACCCCCGGGGGAGCATGGCCCACTGAAGCTTTCTTT
TRBJ1-1 | TRBD1 | TRBV2 | many | CASSGGTGTEAFF | TGTGCCAGCAGTGGGGGGACAGGAACTGAAGCTTTCTTT
TRBJ2-4 | TRBD2 | TRBV27 | many | CASRQLAGKNIQYF | TGTGCCAGCAGGCAACTAGCGGGAAAAAACATTCAGTACTTC
TRBJ2-7 | TRBD2 | TRBV30 | many | CAWSVSGGRAAEQYF | TGTGCCTGGAGTGTTTCGGGCGGGAGGGCTGCGGAGCAGTACTTC
TRBJ2-1 | - | TRBV2 | - | CASSDRALSYNEQFF | TGTGCCAGCAGTGATAGGGCTCTCTCCTACAATGAGCAGTTCTTC
TRBJ2-1 | TRBD2 | TRBV5-1 | - | CASSSSGRAGYNEQFF | TGCGCCAGCAGCTCTAGCGGGAGGGCGGGTTACAATGAGCAGTTCTTC
TRBJ2-1 | - | TRBV5-1 | many | CASSLAPSPNEQFF | TGCGCCAGCAGCTTGGCCCCTAGCCCCAATGAGCAGTTCTTC
TRBJ1-1 | - | TRBV7-9 | few | CASSLGGSRLEAFF | TGTGCCAGCAGCTTAGGGGGTAGCAGGCTCGAAGCTTTCTTT
TRBJ2-2 | - | TRBV7-9 | few | CASSLVRGETGELFF | TGTGCCAGCAGCTTAGTCAGGGGCGAGACCGGGGAGCTGTTTTTT
TRBJ1-1 | TRBD1 | TRBV24-1 | many | CATSDSRTGGTEAFF | TGTGCCACCAGTGATTCTAGGACAGGGGGCACTGAAGCTTTCTTT
TRBJ1-1 | - | TRBV5-1 | many | CASSLGQDAEAFF | TGCGCCAGCAGCTTGGGGCAGGACGCTGAAGCTTTCTTT
TRBJ1-4 | - | TRBV7-9 | - | CASSLAGWGSNEKLFF | TGTGCCAGCAGCTTAGCGGGATGGGGTTCTAATGAAAAACTGTTTTTT
TRBJ2-7 | - | TRBV3-1 | many | CASSLTGREQYF | TGTGCCAGCAGCCTTACCGGTCGGGAGCAGTACTTC
TRBJ1-1 | - | TRBV7-8 | many | CASSLAPSGAGTEAFF | TGTGCCAGCAGCTTAGCGCCTTCAGGGGCAGGGACTGAAGCTTTCTTT
TRBJ1-2 | - | TRBV28 | few | CASSPYGDYGYAF | TGTGCCAGCAGTCCCTACGGGGACTATGGCTACGCCTTC
TRBJ2-1 | TRBD1 | TRBV7-9 | many | CASRSGTGDNEQFF | TGTGCCAGCAGGTCCGGGACAGGGGACAATGAGCAGTTCTTC
TRBJ2-3 | TRBD2 | TRBV19 | - | CASSMKQAGGSDTQYF | TGTGCCAGTAGTATGAAGCAAGCGGGAGGATCCGATACGCAGTATTTT
TRBJ2-1 | - | TRBV27 | many | CASRGTGTYDNEQFF | TGTGCCAGCAGAGGAACCGGGACGTACGACAATGAGCAGTTCTTC
TRBJ1-5 | - | TRBV5-6 | - | CASSLRSGGQPQHF | TGTGCCAGCAGCTTGCGTTCGGGCGGTCAGCCCCAGCATTTT
TRBJ2-7 | TRBD2 | TRBV6-1 | many | CASSALAGYEQYF | TGTGCCAGCAGTGCCCTAGCGGGCTACGAGCAGTACTTC
TRBJ2-5 | - | TRBV10-3 | many | CAISERLQGTGETQYF | TGTGCCATCAGTGAGCGATTACAGGGAACCGGAGAGACCCAGTACTTC
TRBJ1-1 | TRBD1 | TRBV7-9 | - | CASSAWDRLNTEAFF | TGTGCCAGCAGCGCCTGGGACAGGTTGAACACTGAAGCTTTCTTT
TRBJ1-6 | - | TRBV27 | - | CASSLFGGSNSPLHF | TGTGCCAGCAGCCTCTTTGGGGGATCAAATTCACCCCTCCACTTT
TRBJ2-2 | - | TRBV28 | - | CASSHSTALDTEELFF | TGTGCCAGCAGTCATTCGACAGCCCTCGACACCGAGGAGCTGTTTTTT
TRBJ1-1 | TRBD1 | TRBV29-1 | many | CSVIRRTGNTEAFF | TGCAGCGTTATAAGGAGGACAGGGAACACTGAAGCTTTCTTT